Listed here is a single T cell receptor (beta chain). Its cognate antigen is unknown. The sample has other DNA sequences that encode this CDR3 too. Using immunoSEQ multiplex PCR, the repertoire was profiled, and TCRdb retains in-frame clones only, with some absent. The table lists approximately 2.5 million clones, around 94% of them singletons, with 0.13% to 0.15% in the top ten. These data are taken from a study of shared clonotypes between healthy human individuals. About the study: Aged 18 to 49, the donors were a couple of women and three men. Study-level points and caveats: Shared across a handful of donors were around 4.7% of the naive CD4 clonotypes. Clonotypes shared by all four donors outscored non-shared clonotypes in generation probability.

There are 14 residues in the CDR3. Germline V CDR1 and CDR2: LNHDA, SQIVND (reference sequence). The V end was cut by 3 bases, the J end by 2 bases, with 10 bases between. The chain joins TRBV19 to TRBJ2-5, with D perhaps TRBD1 (5 bases). The receptor was derived from a young man in good health. The sample consisted of naive CD4+ T cells sorted from blood. Subset defined: CD45RA+ positively selected. The CDR3 nucleotides are TGTGCCAGTAGTATTACAGGCGGACAAGAGACCCAGTACTTC. Translating gives CASSITGGQETQYF.